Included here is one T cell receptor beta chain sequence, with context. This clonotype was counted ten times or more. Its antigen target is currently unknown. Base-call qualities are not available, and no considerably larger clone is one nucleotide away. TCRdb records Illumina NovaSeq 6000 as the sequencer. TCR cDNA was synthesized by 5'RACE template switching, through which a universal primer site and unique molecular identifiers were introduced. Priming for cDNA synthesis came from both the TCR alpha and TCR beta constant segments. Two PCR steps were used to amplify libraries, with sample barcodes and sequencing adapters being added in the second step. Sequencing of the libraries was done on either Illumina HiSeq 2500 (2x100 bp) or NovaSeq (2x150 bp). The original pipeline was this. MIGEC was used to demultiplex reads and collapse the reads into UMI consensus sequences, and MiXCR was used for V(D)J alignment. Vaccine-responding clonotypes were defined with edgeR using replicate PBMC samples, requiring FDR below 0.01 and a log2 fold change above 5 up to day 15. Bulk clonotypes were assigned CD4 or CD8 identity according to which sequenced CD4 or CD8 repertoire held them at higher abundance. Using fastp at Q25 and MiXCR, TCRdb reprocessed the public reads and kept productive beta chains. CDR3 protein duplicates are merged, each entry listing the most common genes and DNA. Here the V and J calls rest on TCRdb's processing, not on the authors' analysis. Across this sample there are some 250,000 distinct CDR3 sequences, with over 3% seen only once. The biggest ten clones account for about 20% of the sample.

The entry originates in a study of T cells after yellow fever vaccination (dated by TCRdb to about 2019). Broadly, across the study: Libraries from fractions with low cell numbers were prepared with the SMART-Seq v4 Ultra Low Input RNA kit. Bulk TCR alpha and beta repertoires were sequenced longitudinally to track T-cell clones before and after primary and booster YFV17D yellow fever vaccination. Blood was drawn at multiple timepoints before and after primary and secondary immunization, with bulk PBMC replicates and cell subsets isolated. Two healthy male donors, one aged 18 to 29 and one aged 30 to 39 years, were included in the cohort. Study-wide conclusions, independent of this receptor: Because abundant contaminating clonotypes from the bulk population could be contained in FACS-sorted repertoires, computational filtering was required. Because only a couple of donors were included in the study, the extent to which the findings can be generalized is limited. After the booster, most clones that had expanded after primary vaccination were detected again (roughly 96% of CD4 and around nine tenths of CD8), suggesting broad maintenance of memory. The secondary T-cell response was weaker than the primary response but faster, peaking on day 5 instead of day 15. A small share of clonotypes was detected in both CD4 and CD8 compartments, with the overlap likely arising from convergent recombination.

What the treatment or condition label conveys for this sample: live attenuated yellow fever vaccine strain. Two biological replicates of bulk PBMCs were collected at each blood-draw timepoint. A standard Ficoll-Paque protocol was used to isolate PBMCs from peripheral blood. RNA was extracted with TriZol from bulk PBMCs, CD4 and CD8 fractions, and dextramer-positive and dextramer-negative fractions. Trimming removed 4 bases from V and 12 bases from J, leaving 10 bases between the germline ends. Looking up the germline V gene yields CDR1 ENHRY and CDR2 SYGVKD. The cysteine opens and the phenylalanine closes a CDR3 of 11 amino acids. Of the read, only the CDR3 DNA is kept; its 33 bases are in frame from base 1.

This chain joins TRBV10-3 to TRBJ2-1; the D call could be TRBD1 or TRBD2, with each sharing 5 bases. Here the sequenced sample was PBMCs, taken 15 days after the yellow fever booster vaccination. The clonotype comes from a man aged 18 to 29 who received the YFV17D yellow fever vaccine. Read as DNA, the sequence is TGTGCCATCAGTGTGGATGGGGGGCAGTTCTTC. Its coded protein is CAISVDGGQFF.